One sample yielded the 21 T cell receptor beta chains listed below, sequenced in a study of beta chain features in type 1 diabetes. Isolated RNA was reverse transcribed in full, so expressed TCRB transcripts were sequenced. Only in-frame clones appear in the TCRdb table, and some are missing; sequencing was by immunoSEQ multiplex PCR. This sample carries about 900,000 clones, 15% to 20% of them seen once, and the ten largest clones take about 0.02%. The sequenced material came from naive CD4+ T cells from blood. These receptors were collected from a woman younger than 30 in good health.

The chain combines TRBV27 with TRBJ1-3; 7 bases line up with TRBD1. Germline trimming cut 6 bases from V and 0 bases from J; bases unmatched to any gene: 2. This CDR3 region has 14 residues. In germline, CDR1 is MNHEY, CDR2 SMNVEV (reference sequence). CDR3 nucleotides: TGTGCCAGCAGCCGGACAGGCTCTGGAAACACCATATATTTT. Translated, it gives CASSRTGSGNTIYF.

In its sample, this clone was seen a few times. J is TRBJ2-5 and V is TRBV7-2; the match to TRBD1 covers 10 bases. This CDR3 spans 14 amino acids. Germline values: CDR1 SGHTA, CDR2 FQGNSA. Trimming removed 5 bases from V and 6 bases from J; junction bases left unmatched: 6. The CDR3 region has the DNA TGTGCCAGCAGCCCCCGGGACAGGGGACAGACCCAGTACTTC. Protein sequence: CASSPRDRGQTQYF.

The chain employs TRBV15 and TRBJ1-5; D gene uncertain. The germline V gene encodes CDR1 LNHNV and CDR2 YYDKDF (reference sequence). The CDR3 is 16 amino acids. V shed 3 bases and J shed 5 bases, with 17 bases lying between them. CDR3 sequence reads: CATSSSTWTTYQPQHF. CDR3 sequence (DNA): TGTGCCACCAGCAGCTCTACATGGACGACCTATCAGCCCCAGCATTTT.

The chain uses TRBV27 and TRBJ2-1, with 12 bases that match TRBD2. V shed 6 bases, J shed 6 bases, and the junction held 9 bases outside the gene matches. The CDR3 contains 16 residues. Germline CDR1 and CDR2: MNHEY and SMNVEV (reference sequence). The DNA of the CDR3 is TGTGCCAGCAGCGGACTAGCGGGGCACCTTGTCAATGAGCAGTTCTTC. Protein product: CASSGLAGHLVNEQFF.

The chain combines TRBV19 with TRBJ1-1; 9 positions agree with TRBD1. Trimming removed 7 bases from V and 4 bases from J; junction bases left unmatched: 4. The V gene's germline CDR1 is LNHDA and CDR2 SQIVND (reference sequence). The CDR3 consists of 13 residues. In nucleotides, the CDR3 is TGTGCCAGTATCGTGACAGGGGGCACTGAAGCTTTCTTT. Its protein product is CASIVTGGTEAFF.

This clone was observed a handful of times. The rearrangement joins TRBV11-2 to TRBJ2-1, with TRBD2 identical over 13 bases. There are 17 residues in the CDR3. Germline values: CDR1 SGHAT, CDR2 FQNNGV. Germline trimming cut 5 bases from V and 4 bases from J; bases unmatched to any gene: 8. CDR3 in amino acids: CASSRALAGGLYNEQFF. The CDR3 DNA is TGTGCCAGCAGCCGCGCACTAGCGGGAGGGCTATACAATGAGCAGTTCTTC.

This chain links TRBV6-6 with TRBJ2-3; D unclear. Trimming took off 4 bases at V and 6 bases at J, with 8 bases between the two ends. The CDR3 has 12 amino acids. The germline V gene has CDR1 MNHNY and CDR2 SVGAGI (reference sequence). CDR3 region: CASSWRLDTQYF. In nucleotides, the CDR3 is TGTGCCAGCAGTTGGCGTCTTGATACGCAGTATTTT.

This clone was counted a few times. The chain recombines TRBV4-2 with TRBJ2-7; 8 bases map to TRBD2. The CDR3 runs 17 residues. The trim removed 2 bases at V and 4 bases at J, leaving 13 bases unmatched. Looked up from germline, CDR1 is LGHNA and CDR2 is YNFKEQ. The CDR3 reads CASSQRAKETSVYEQYF. The CDR3 coding sequence is TGTGCCAGCAGCCAAAGGGCCAAAGAGACTAGCGTATACGAGCAGTACTTC.

V and J are TRBV5-6 and TRBJ2-5, with 8 bases identical to TRBD2. The CDR3 has 11 residues. CDR1 and CDR2 from the germline V gene are SGHDT and YYEEEE. With V trimmed by 3 bases and J by 11 bases, 3 bases remained unmatched. CDR3: CASSWREEQYF. CDR3 DNA sequence: TGTGCCAGCAGCTGGCGGGAGGAACAGTACTTC.

This clone was seen a few times. The V gene is TRBV5-1, the J gene TRBJ2-1; D gene uncertain. The CDR3 totals 15 residues. Germline V gene data show CDR1 as SGHRS and CDR2 as YFSETQ. V lost 1 base and J 5 bases, leaving 13 bases between the germline ends. The CDR3 region has the DNA TGCGCCAGCAGCTTGATGGCAGGAATGGACAATGAGCAGTTCTTC. Its translation: CASSLMAGMDNEQFF. The whole variable domain, filled in from reference TRBV5-1 and TRBJ2-1, reads KAGVTQTPRYLIKTRGQQVTLSCSPISGHRSVSWYQQTPGQGLQFLFEYFSETQRNKGNFPGRFSGRQFSNSRSEMNVSTLELGDSALYLCASSLMAGMDNEQFFGPGTRLTVL.

This clone showed up just a few times. The chain links TRBV11-2 to TRBJ2-7, with D uncertain. CDR3 length: 13 amino acids. The V and J ends lost 0 bases and 3 bases respectively, with 6 bases between them. Per germline, CDR1 SGHAT and CDR2 FQNNGV. The CDR3 bases are TGTGCCAGCAGCTTAGACCAAGTCTACGAGCAGTACTTC. It encodes CASSLDQVYEQYF.

This clone turned up a few times. This chain joins TRBV19 and TRBJ1-5, with TRBD1 as a possible D gene (6 bases). Between the trimmed V and J ends, which lost 6 bases and 6 bases, there was a span of 12 bases. Germline loops: CDR1 LNHDA, CDR2 SQIVND (reference sequence). The CDR3 spans 13 residues. This CDR3 reads CASRRRGFQPQHF. As DNA, the CDR3 is TGTGCCAGTAGGAGGAGGGGGTTTCAGCCCCAGCATTTT.

This clone was seen only a few times. The CDR3 loop reads CASRGGGREQFF. DNA for the CDR3: TGTGCCAGCAGGGGAGGGGGTCGCGAGCAGTTCTTC. This chain connects TRBV7-9 to TRBJ2-1, with D possibly TRBD2 on 7 matching bases. CDR3 size: 12 residues. Germline V gives CDR1 SEHNR, CDR2 FQNEAQ (reference sequence). The V and J ends lost 6 bases and 10 bases respectively, with 13 bases between them.

The chain links TRBV6-5 to TRBJ1-6; D gene unclear. Trimming removed 2 bases at V and 7 bases at J, with 6 bases between. This CDR3 spans 13 amino acids. Germline-derived CDR1 and CDR2 are MNHEY and SVGAGI. The CDR3 sequence: CASSYDENSPLHF. CDR3 in DNA: TGTGCCAGCAGTTACGACGAAAATTCACCCCTCCACTTT.

The chain links TRBV5-1 to TRBJ2-3; D is unclear. The CDR3 is 14 amino acids. CDR1 and CDR2 (germline): SGHRS, YFSETQ. Trimming stripped 4 bases from V and 1 base from J, with 10 bases between. In nucleotides, the CDR3 is TGCGCCAGCAGCGCCATGTCTGGCACAGATACGCAGTATTTT. Translating it yields CASSAMSGTDTQYF.

V is TRBV7-2 and J is TRBJ2-1; D is unresolved. Trimming shortened V by 4 bases and J by 6 bases, and 22 bases separated the two germline ends. The CDR3 runs to 17 residues. CDR1 is SGHTA and CDR2 is FQGNSA in the germline V gene. CDR3 nucleotides: TGTGCCAGCAGCTCTACCGTCGGTCTCACAGCCCTCAATGAGCAGTTCTTC. Amino acids: CASSSTVGLTALNEQFF.

V usage is TRBV7-8 and J usage is TRBJ2-7, with D perhaps TRBD2 (5 bases). V was clipped by 5 bases and J by 2 bases, with 16 bases between them. The CDR3 extends over 15 amino acids. CDR1 is SGHVS, CDR2 FQNEAQ, per germline. The CDR3 nucleotides read TGTGCCAGCAGCCTTAGACGGGGTTGGGCCTACGAGCAGTACTTC. Translated: CASSLRRGWAYEQYF.

The chain joins TRBV7-2 to TRBJ2-7; D may be TRBD2 (6 bases). Trimming cost V 2 bases and J 6 bases, with 20 bases left between them. Germline V gives CDR1 SGHTA, CDR2 FQGNSA. CDR3 size: 16 residues. The CDR3: CASSLFPSRERSEQYF. CDR3 coding DNA: TGTGCCAGCAGCTTATTTCCCTCGCGGGAACGCTCCGAGCAGTACTTC.

V and J are TRBV6-5 and TRBJ2-1; D gene uncertain. The V gene's germline CDR1 is MNHEY and CDR2 SVGAGI. Trimming stripped 8 bases from V and 2 bases from J, with 7 bases between. The CDR3 is 12 amino acids. DNA of the CDR3: TGTGCCAGCGGGGTCGCCTACAATGAGCAGTTCTTC. Translation gives CASGVAYNEQFF.

This chain joins TRBV28 and TRBJ2-7; TRBD2 matches 12 bases. The CDR3 contains 15 residues. V shed 5 bases and J 10 bases; nucleotides not matched to a gene: 12. Germline CDR1 is MDHEN and CDR2 is SYDVKM. CDR3 bases: TGTGCCAGCAGTCCTAGCGGGAGGGCCGTGGCGGAACAGTACTTC. Amino acid sequence: CASSPSGRAVAEQYF.

Remarks on this clone: Additional DNA sequences in this sample encode the identical CDR3. The chain is built from TRBV7-2 and TRBJ2-5; unclear D gene. Germline V gene sequence: CDR1 SGHTA, CDR2 FQGNSA. This CDR3 region has 14 residues. V was cut by 3 bases and J by 2 bases, with 10 bases left in between. Here the CDR3 DNA reads TGTGCCAGCAGCTTCGGTCTCCATCAAGAGACCCAGTACTTC. Translating it yields CASSFGLHQETQYF.